This T cell receptor (beta chain) appears in the sequencing data of a study of Ad26.COV2.S vaccination and SARS-CoV-2 variants. Clones were read by immunoSEQ multiplex PCR, and TCRdb kept only the in-frame ones, dropping some. The sample carries 400,000 to 450,000 clones, 80% to 95% recorded once. Treatment denoted: about 20 received Ad26.COV2.S at low or high dose, single or two shots; about 5 received placebo; per-sample allocation not given. Sampling occurred on day 63 after the first vaccine or placebo injection. The donor's status was that of an adult aged 18-55 years in Boston. The CDR3 is 14 residues long. Per the germline V gene, CDR1 is KGHSH and CDR2 is LQKENI. V lost 5 bases and J lost 3, with 14 bases in between.

The material sequenced was peripheral blood, taken in a trial of Ad26.COV2.S vaccine versus placebo. The chain recombines TRBV18 with TRBJ2-7; the D is unclear. This clonotype was sampled from a person aged 18-60 years who received the Ad26.COV2.S COVID-19 vaccine or a placebo. CDR3 loop: CASSSGRASYEQYF. CDR3 nucleotides: TGTGCCAGCTCATCAGGTCGGGCAAGCTACGAGCAGTACTTC.